This TCR beta chain emerged from a study of OX40 agonist ivuxolimab in advanced cancers. As for the study more broadly: Ivuxolimab was an agonistic, fully human IgG2 monoclonal antibody directed against OX40 (CD134), a costimulatory receptor. The point of sequencing TCRbeta in the periphery was to test whether ivuxolimab changed TCR sequence diversity and drove clonal T-cell expansion. Partial responses occurred in three dose-escalation patients: two with cutaneous melanoma and one with hepatocellular carcinoma. The monotherapy dose-escalation portion (N ≈ 50 patients) of the phase I ivuxolimab trial is reported in the paper. Of the roughly 51 dose-escalation patients, hepatocellular carcinoma was present in about 19, melanoma in approximately 15, renal cell carcinoma in 9 and head and neck cancer in 9. A male proportion of around 80% and a mean age of around 60 years, ranging from about 20 to 79, were recorded for the dose-escalation cohort. Prior anti-PD-1, anti-PD-L1 or anti-CTLA-4 therapy was permitted, and about two fifths of dose-escalation patients had received checkpoint inhibitors. Intravenous ivuxolimab was administered to patients every 2 weeks at six dose levels: 0.01, 0.1, 0.3, 1.5, 3 and 10 mg/kg. Results the study describes overall, beyond this receptor: After ivuxolimab, expanded clones were on average more numerous among CD8+ T cells than among CD4+ T cells. Low levels of normalized T-cell clonal expansion were also shown by some nonresponding patients. The antigen specificity of the peripheral T cells that underwent clonal expansion was not determined. Partial responders in the 0.1-3.0 mg/kg groups had among the lowest normalized peripheral clonal expansion, especially among CD8+ T cells. At doses of 0.1 to 3.0 mg/kg, clonal expansion of both CD4+ and CD8+ blood T cells was observed from baseline to week 6.

About this clone: Its target antigen remains unknown. No much larger clone exists at a distance of one base, and base qualities are not known. At the DNA level, this CDR3 is encoded by other sequences in the same sample as well.

To sequence the TCRbeta CDR3 region, genomic DNA was isolated from the sorted cells. TCRbeta CDR3 regions were sequenced using the immunoSEQ Assay. TCRdb re-hosts the immuneACCESS table, in-frame sequences only. Its copies lack some clones; in the studies checked, an unresolved V gene accounts for under half of them, and the cause for the rest is not known. Within this sample are around 67,000 clones, with roughly 80% of them counted one time only. Of the sample, about 8% falls within the top ten clones. The trial excluded patients who had a history of autoimmune disease or were on systemic immunosuppression. Peripheral blood for TCR sequencing was drawn from every dose cohort at baseline, at cycle 4 day 1 and at cycle 7 day 1. The samples were taken from a phase I, first-in-human, multicenter, open-label dose-escalation trial of ivuxolimab. The trial enrolled adults with locally advanced or metastatic head and neck squamous cell, hepatocellular, melanoma or renal cell carcinoma. Before TCR sequencing, CD4+ and CD8+ T cells were separately sorted from peripheral blood.

V is clipped by 2 bases and J by 1 base, and the sequence between their germline boundaries is 8 bases long. Based on the germline V gene, the CDR1 and CDR2 sequences are SGHTA and FQGNSA. The CDR3 sequence holds 15 residues, the cysteine and phenylalanine included. The sequence is cut down to CDR3 DNA, 45 bases in frame from base 1. The sample consisted of CD4+ or CD8+ T cells sorted from blood, taken in a trial of the OX40 agonist ivuxolimab. The chain was built from TRBV7-2 and TRBJ2-2; the best D guess is TRBD2, with 6 bases matching. The sequence was collected from an adult with an advanced solid tumor such as melanoma, head and neck, liver or kidney cancer. The nucleotides are TGTGCCAGCAGCTTACGAGCGGGGAACACCGGGGAGCTGTTTTTT. Its amino acids are CASSLRAGNTGELFF.